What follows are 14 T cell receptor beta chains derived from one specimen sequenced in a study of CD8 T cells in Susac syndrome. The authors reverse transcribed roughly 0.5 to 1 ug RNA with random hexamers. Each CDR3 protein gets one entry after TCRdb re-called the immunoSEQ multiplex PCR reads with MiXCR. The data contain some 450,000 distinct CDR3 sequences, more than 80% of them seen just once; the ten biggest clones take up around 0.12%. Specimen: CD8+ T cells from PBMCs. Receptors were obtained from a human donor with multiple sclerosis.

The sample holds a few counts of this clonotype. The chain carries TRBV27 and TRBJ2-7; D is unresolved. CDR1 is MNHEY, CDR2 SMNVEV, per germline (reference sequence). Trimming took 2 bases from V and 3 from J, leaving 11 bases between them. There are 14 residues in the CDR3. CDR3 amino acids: CASSLDGSFYEQYF. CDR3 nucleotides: TGTGCCAGCAGTTTAGACGGGTCCTTCTACGAGCAGTACTTC.

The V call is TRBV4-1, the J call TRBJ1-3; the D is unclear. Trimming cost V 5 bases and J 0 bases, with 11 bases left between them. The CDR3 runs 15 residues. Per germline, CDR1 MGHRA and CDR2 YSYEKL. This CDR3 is CASSSPDPSGNTIYF. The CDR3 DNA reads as TGCGCCAGCAGCAGTCCCGACCCCTCTGGAAACACCATATATTTT.

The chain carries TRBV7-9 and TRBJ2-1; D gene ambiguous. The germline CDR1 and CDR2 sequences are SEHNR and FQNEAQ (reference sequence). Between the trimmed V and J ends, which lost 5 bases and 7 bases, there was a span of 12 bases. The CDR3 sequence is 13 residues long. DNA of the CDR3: TGTGCCAGCAGCCCCCAGCAGATTAATGAGCAGTTCTTC. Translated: CASSPQQINEQFF.

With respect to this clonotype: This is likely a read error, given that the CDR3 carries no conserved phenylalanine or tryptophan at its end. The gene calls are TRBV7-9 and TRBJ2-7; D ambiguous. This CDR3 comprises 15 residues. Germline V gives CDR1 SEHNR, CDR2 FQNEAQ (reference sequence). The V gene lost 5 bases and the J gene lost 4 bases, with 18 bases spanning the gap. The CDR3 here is CASSLSSGVGYEQYL. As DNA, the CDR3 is TGTGCCAGCAGCCTATCGAGTGGAGTGGGGTACGAGCAGTACCTC.

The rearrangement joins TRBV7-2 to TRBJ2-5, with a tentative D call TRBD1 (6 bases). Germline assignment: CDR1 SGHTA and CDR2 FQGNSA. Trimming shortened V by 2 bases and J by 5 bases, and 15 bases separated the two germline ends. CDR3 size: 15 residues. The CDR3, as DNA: TGTGCCAGCAGCTTATGGGGACACTCTCCGGAGACCCAGTACTTC. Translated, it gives CASSLWGHSPETQYF.

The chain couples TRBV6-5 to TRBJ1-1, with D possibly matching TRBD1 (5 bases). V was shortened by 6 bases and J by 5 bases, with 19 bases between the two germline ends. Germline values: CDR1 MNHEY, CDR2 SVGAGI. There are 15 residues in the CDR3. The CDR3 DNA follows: TGTGCCAGCAGCAAGGCGGGCGGCCCAGGGACTGAAGCTTTCTTT. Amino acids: CASSKAGGPGTEAFF.

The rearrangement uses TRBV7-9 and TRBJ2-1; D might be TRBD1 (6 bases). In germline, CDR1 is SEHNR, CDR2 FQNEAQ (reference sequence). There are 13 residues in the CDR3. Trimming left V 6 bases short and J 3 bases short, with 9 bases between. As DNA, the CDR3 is TGTGCCAGCAGTTGGGACAACTACAATGAGCAGTTCTTC. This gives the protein CASSWDNYNEQFF. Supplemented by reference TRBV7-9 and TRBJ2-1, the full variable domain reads DTGVSQNPRHKITKRGQNVTFRCDPISEHNRLYWYRQTLGQGPEFLTYFQNEAQLEKSRLLSDRFSAERPKGSFSTLEIQRTEQGDSAMYLCASSWDNYNEQFFGPGTRLTVL.

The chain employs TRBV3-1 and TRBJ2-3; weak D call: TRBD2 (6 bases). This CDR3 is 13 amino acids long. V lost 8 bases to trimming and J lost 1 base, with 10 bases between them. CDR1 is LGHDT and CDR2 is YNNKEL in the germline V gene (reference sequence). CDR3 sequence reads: CASGGGGTDTQYF. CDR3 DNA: TGTGCCAGCGGTGGCGGGGGCACAGATACGCAGTATTTT.

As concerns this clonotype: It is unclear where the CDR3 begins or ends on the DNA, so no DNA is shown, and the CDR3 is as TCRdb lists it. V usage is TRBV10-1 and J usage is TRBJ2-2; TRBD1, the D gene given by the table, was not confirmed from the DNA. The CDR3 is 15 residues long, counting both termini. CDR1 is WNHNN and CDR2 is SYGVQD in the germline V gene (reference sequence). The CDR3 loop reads CASRPTGMAPGSCFF.

The CDR3 DNA reads as TGTGCCAGCAGTTTATCGGGGCTGCGGGGGACGAGGAATGAAGCTTTCTTT. This gives the protein CASSLSGLRGTRNEAFF. This chain uses TRBV28 with TRBJ1-1, with D perhaps matching TRBD1 (5 bases). Germline lookup yields CDR1 MDHEN and CDR2 SYDVKM. This CDR3 is 17 amino acids long. V lost 1 base to trimming and J lost 7 bases, with 22 bases between them.

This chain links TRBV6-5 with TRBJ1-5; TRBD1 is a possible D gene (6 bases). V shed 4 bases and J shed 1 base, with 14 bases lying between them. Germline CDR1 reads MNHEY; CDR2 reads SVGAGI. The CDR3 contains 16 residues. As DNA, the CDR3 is TGTGCCAGCAGTTCGAACAGGGCACCGAGCAATCAGCCCCAGCATTTT. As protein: CASSSNRAPSNQPQHF.

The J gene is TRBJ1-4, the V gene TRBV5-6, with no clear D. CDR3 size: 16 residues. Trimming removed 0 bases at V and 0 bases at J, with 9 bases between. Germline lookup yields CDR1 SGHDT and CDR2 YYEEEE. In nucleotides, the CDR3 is TGTGCCAGCAGCTTGGTCTTTGGTGCAACTAATGAAAAACTGTTTTTT. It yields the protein CASSLVFGATNEKLFF.

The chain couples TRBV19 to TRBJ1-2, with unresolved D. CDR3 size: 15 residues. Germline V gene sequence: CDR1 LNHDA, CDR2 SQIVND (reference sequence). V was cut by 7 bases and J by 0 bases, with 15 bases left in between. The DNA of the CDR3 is TGTGCCAGTAACCCCCTGACGGGCTCTAACTATGGCTACACCTTC. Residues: CASNPLTGSNYGYTF.

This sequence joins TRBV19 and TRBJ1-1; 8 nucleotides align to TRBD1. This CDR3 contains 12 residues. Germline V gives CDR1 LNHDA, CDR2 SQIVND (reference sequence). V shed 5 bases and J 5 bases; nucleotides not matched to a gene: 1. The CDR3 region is CASSRTGTEAFF. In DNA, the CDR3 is TGTGCCAGTAGTCGGACAGGGACTGAAGCTTTCTTT.